Listed below are T cell receptor beta chains from one sample, sequenced in a study of blood T cell repertoires in COVID-19. Produced via immunoSEQ multiplex PCR; TCRdb's table is partial and in-frame only. This table holds tens of thousands of clones, about 91% found once. Sequencing input: peripheral blood. These TCRs come from a woman aged 55-70 years with active COVID-19. The CDR3 runs from the conserved cysteine through the conserved F or W. D genes are given only for firm matches. Rows may omit the clone size; those that give it use once, few, many or a size class.

d_call j_call clone_size v_call cdr3_nt cdr3_aa
- TRBJ2-7 - TRBV19 TGTGCCAGTTCCCCCGACAGGTTGTTGCTCTACGAGCAGTACTTC CASSPDRLLLYEQYF
TRBD1 TRBJ2-1 - TRBV13 TGTGCCAGCAGCTTCAAAGCCGGGACAGGGGACTACAATGAGCAGTTCTTC CASSFKAGTGDYNEQFF
TRBD1 TRBJ2-1 - TRBV18 TGTGCCAGCTCACCAAAAACTATGGGACAGGGGGCGCTTGGCTCCTACAATGAGCAGTTCTTC CASSPKTMGQGALGSYNEQFF
- TRBJ1-3 once TRBV5-1 TGCGCCAGCAGCTTGGCCCCACACGAAAGTGGAAACACCATATATTTT CASSLAPHESGNTIYF
TRBD1 TRBJ1-2 - TRBV6-5 TGTGCCAGCAGCATCCGGGGACAGCTTGATGGCTACACCTTC CASSIRGQLDGYTF
- TRBJ2-4 once TRBV24-1 TGTGCCACCTCTGACTACTTAGCCAAAAACATTCAGTACTTC CATSDYLAKNIQYF
- TRBJ1-2 - TRBV2 TGTGCCAGCAGTGAAGTTTCGGGTGGCTATGGCTACACCTTC CASSEVSGGYGYTF
TRBD1 TRBJ2-1 - TRBV2 TGTGCCAGCAAACAGGGGATTGCGAATGAGCAGTTCTTC CASKQGIANEQFF
- TRBJ1-5 - TRBV28 TGTGCCAGCAGCTCCCGGGACTCCCCCCATCAGCCCCAGCATTTT CASSSRDSPHQPQHF
- TRBJ1-2 - TRBV3-1/TRBV3-2 TGTGCCAGCAGCCCTCATCGGCAGGGTCTGAATAGCTACACCTTC CASSPHRQGLNSYTF
- TRBJ1-4 - TRBV5-1 TGCGCCAGCAGCCAGGAGGGTTATGAAAAACTGTTTTTT CASSQEGYEKLFF
TRBD1 TRBJ2-2 - TRBV9 TGTGCCAGCAGCGTTCAGGACAGGGGAACCGGGGAGCTGTTTTTT CASSVQDRGTGELFF
TRBD2 TRBJ2-3 - TRBV4-2 TGTGCCAGCAGCCAAGACCAAATGACTAGCGGGGAGAGAACCCGTTGGACGCAGTATTTT CASSQDQMTSGERTRWTQYF
- TRBJ2-7 - TRBV4-1 TGCGCCAGCAGCCAAGCCCCGACAGACTACGAGCAGTACTTC CASSQAPTDYEQYF
TRBD1 TRBJ2-4 - TRBV7-2 TGTGCCAGCAGCTTAGTCGGCCAGGGGGCCAACATTCAGTACTTC CASSLVGQGANIQYF
TRBD2 TRBJ2-5 - TRBV19 TGTGCCAGTAGTCGCCCCCCCGGGACTAGCGACCAAGAGACCCAGTACTTC CASSRPPGTSDQETQYF
- TRBJ1-5 few TRBV7-9 TGTGCCAGCAGCTTAGGTCATTATCAGCCCCAGCATTTT CASSLGHYQPQHF
- TRBJ2-2 - TRBV21-1 TGTGCCAGCAGCAAAAGGGGAGGCTATTCCCACCCCACCGGGGAGCTGTTTTTT CASSKRGGYSHPTGELFF
TRBD2 TRBJ2-2 - TRBV11-2 TGTGCCAGCAGCCCCGGACTAGTGCCCGGGGAGCTGTTTTTT CASSPGLVPGELFF
TRBD1 TRBJ2-7 - TRBV7-2 TGTGCCAGCAGCTTAATAAGCCAGGGGGCAACCTACGAGCAGTACTTC CASSLISQGATYEQYF
- TRBJ2-2 once TRBV9 TGTGCCAGCAGCCCAGGGTCGGGGGAGCTGTTTTTT CASSPGSGELFF
- TRBJ1-1 - TRBV7-3 TGTGCCAGCAGCGGTTCCGGCACTGAAGCTTTCTTT CASSGSGTEAFF
- TRBJ1-4 - TRBV2 TGTGCCAGCAGGAGATCTAATGAAAAACTGTTTTTT CASRRSNEKLFF
- TRBJ2-7 - TRBV10-1 TGCGCCAGCAGTGAGGCACAGGGTTACGAGCAGTACTTC CASSEAQGYEQYF
TRBD1 TRBJ2-2 - TRBV13 TGTGCCAGCAGTCCTACAGGGGGAGCGACCGGGGAGCTGTTTTTT CASSPTGGATGELFF
- TRBJ1-2 few TRBV29-1 TGCAGCGCCCCTGATCCTACCGGCTATGGCTACACCTTC CSAPDPTGYGYTF
TRBD1 TRBJ2-7 once TRBV5-6 TGTGCCAGCAGCTTCCCCGGGACAGTTGCCTACGAGCAGTACTTC CASSFPGTVAYEQYF
- TRBJ1-6 few TRBV6-5 TGTGCCAGCAGTAGGACAGCATATAATTCACCCCTCCACTTT CASSRTAYNSPLHF
- TRBJ1-6 - TRBV7-3 TGTGCCAGCAGCCTAGCGGGGGTTGGCTCACCCCTCCACTTT CASSLAGVGSPLHF
TRBD2 TRBJ2-1 - TRBV6-2/TRBV6-3 TGTGCCAGCAGTTACCAAGGACTAGCCCTACAGTTCTTC CASSYQGLALQFF
- TRBJ1-1 - TRBV6-6 TGTGCCAGCAGTTACCCCCAGGAGAACACTGAAGCTTTCTTT CASSYPQENTEAFF
- TRBJ1-5 - TRBV6-5 TGTGCCAGCGGACAGTACTATAATCAGCCCCAGCATTTT CASGQYYNQPQHF
TRBD2 TRBJ2-2 - TRBV4-1 TGCGCCAGCAGCCAGGAGATAGCGGGGTCGAACACCGGGGAGCTGTTTTTT CASSQEIAGSNTGELFF
- TRBJ2-3 once TRBV5-1 TGCGCCAGCAGCTTGGGAGGAGATACGCAGTATTTT CASSLGGDTQYF
- TRBJ2-3 - TRBV5-1 TGCGCCAGCAGGGGGGAGGTGCAGTATTTT CASRGEVQYF
- TRBJ2-3 - TRBV5-5 TGTGCCAGCAGGTCAACCCCCACTAGCACAGATACGCAGTATTTT CASRSTPTSTDTQYF
- TRBJ1-1 - TRBV27 TGTGCCAGCTACCCCAGACGGGGAAACACTGAAGCTTTCTTT CASYPRRGNTEAFF
- TRBJ1-2 - TRBV5-1 TGCGCCAGCAGCTCCGGGAACTATGGCTACACCTTC CASSSGNYGYTF
TRBD1 TRBJ1-5 - TRBV7-9 TGTGCCAGCAGCTTAGGGGCAGGGGGGAGCAATCAGCCCCAGCATTTT CASSLGAGGSNQPQHF